The 25 T cell receptor beta chains below come from one sample, sequenced in a study of regulatory T cells in long-lasting Graves disease. Regarding time point: newly diagnosed GD, antithyroid drugs for less than 3 months. The TCR library used RNA extracted from PBMCs. In building TCR beta libraries, iRepertoire HTBI primers were used together with Arm-PCR of CDR3 regions. Each CDR3 protein gets one entry after TCRdb re-called the multiplex PCR reads with MiXCR. This sample yields some 450,000 distinct CDR3 sequences, of which about 15% are seen a single time; about 10% belongs to the top ten. The same specimen was also included in a second study, on T cells in Graves' hyperthyroidism and ophthalmopathy.

This sample comprised peripheral blood mononuclear cells (PBMCs), obtained at new diagnosis, from a patient treated with antithyroid drugs. These receptor sequences come from a woman younger than 45 with Graves disease.

This clonotype was detected ten times or more. The V and J genes are TRBV6-2 or TRBV6-3 and TRBJ2-7; 7 nucleotides agree with TRBD2. This CDR3 contains 14 residues. Looked up from germline, CDR1 is MNHEY and CDR2 is SVGEGT. V lost 2 bases and J lost 4; bases outside the gene matches: 5. CDR3 region: CASSYRRELYEQYF. As DNA, the CDR3 is TGTGCCAGCAGTTACCGGCGGGAGTTATACGAGCAGTACTTC.

This chain joins TRBV20-1 and TRBJ1-5; 7 nucleotides align to TRBD1. The CDR3 loop spans 13 amino acids. Per germline, CDR1 DFQATT and CDR2 SNEGSKA (reference sequence). V shed 6 bases, J shed 4 bases, and the junction held 6 bases outside the gene matches. CDR3 nucleotides: TGCAGTGCCCGGGACAGCTTGAATCAGCCCCAGCATTTT. Translation gives CSARDSLNQPQHF.

This clonotype has at least ten counts. This rearrangement joins TRBV28 to TRBJ2-3; D unresolved. V was shortened by 7 bases and J by 2 bases, with 19 bases between the two germline ends. Looked up from germline, CDR1 is MDHEN and CDR2 is SYDVKM. This CDR3 region has 16 residues. CDR3 coding DNA: TGTGCCAGCACCTCACTGGAGAGCCCCTACACAGATACGCAGTATTTT. As protein: CASTSLESPYTDTQYF.

V is TRBV3-1 and J is TRBJ2-1; no firm D call. The CDR3 is 12 residues long. V lost 6 bases to trimming and J lost 5 bases, with 8 bases between them. Germline assignment: CDR1 LGHDT and CDR2 YNNKEL (reference sequence). DNA for the CDR3: TGTGCCAGCAGACATCAGCACAATGAGCAGTTCTTC. Amino acid sequence: CASRHQHNEQFF.

This clonotype was observed at least ten times. CDR3 amino acids: CAWRWENTEAFF. The CDR3 region has the DNA TGTGCCTGGAGGTGGGAGAACACTGAAGCTTTCTTT. The chain has TRBV30 and TRBJ1-1, with D uncertain. The germline V and J ends were trimmed by 3 bases and 1 base, with 6 bases remaining between them. Germline CDR1 and CDR2: GTSNPN and SVGIG (reference sequence). This CDR3 spans 12 amino acids.

In this sample, this clonotype turned up many times. V and J are TRBV19 and TRBJ2-3; no definite D call. V was shortened by 4 bases and J by 1 base, with 18 bases between the two germline ends. Germline values: CDR1 LNHDA, CDR2 SQIVND (reference sequence). The length of the CDR3 is 17 residues. CDR3 in amino acids: CASSTDGTSPGTDTQYF. Here the CDR3 DNA reads TGTGCCAGTAGTACCGACGGTACCTCACCTGGCACAGATACGCAGTATTTT.

This clonotype has only a few counts. The chain employs TRBV4-3 and TRBJ1-2; no clear D. The CDR3 covers 15 residues. V was pared by 4 bases and J by 5 bases, with 17 bases between. The germline V gene encodes CDR1 LGHNA and CDR2 YSLEER. The CDR3 here is CASSPMPRENYGYTF. In nucleotides, the CDR3 is TGCGCCAGCAGCCCGATGCCAAGGGAAAATTATGGCTACACCTTC.

This clonotype was observed at least ten times. The chain recombines TRBV2 with TRBJ2-7, with unresolved D. This CDR3 region has 11 residues. V lost 6 bases to trimming and J lost 2 bases, with 5 bases between them. Germline CDR1 and CDR2: SNHLY and FYNNEI. The CDR3 sequence: CASSPTYEQYF. The CDR3 DNA follows: TGTGCCAGCAGCCCCACCTACGAGCAGTACTTC.

The chain is built from TRBV7-8 and TRBJ2-1; 13 bases match TRBD2. Germline CDR1 SGHVS, CDR2 FQNEAQ. The junction had 1 base not matched to a gene; V was cut back by 8 bases and J by 6 bases. The CDR3 sequence is 13 residues long. In DNA form, the CDR3 reads TGTGCCAGCGGACTAGCGGGAGCCAATGAGCAGTTCTTC. Translated, it gives CASGLAGANEQFF.

In this sample, this clonotype turned up many times. This sequence joins TRBV18 and TRBJ2-5; 7 bases line up with TRBD2. CDR3 length: 13 residues. Germline CDR1 KGHSH, CDR2 LQKENI. Losses at the gene ends were 7 bases for V and 5 bases for J; bases not matched to a gene: 7. The CDR3, as DNA: TGTGCCAGCTTCGACGGGAGGCGGGAGACCCAGTACTTC. This codes for CASFDGRRETQYF. The whole variable domain, filled in from reference TRBV18 and TRBJ2-5, reads NAGVMQNPRHLVRRRGQEARLRCSPMKGHSHVYWYRQLPEEGLKFMVYLQKENIIDESGMPKERFSAEFPKEGPSILRIQQVVRGDSAAYFCASFDGRRETQYFGPGTRLLVL.

This clonotype was found a few times. The CDR3 region has the DNA TGTGCCTGGAGTGAAGAGAGCGGGGCTTCCTACGAGCAGTACTTC. Translated: CAWSEESGASYEQYF. The V call is TRBV30, the J call TRBJ2-7; 7 bases agree with TRBD2. Germline CDR1 is GTSNPN and CDR2 is SVGIG (reference sequence). The CDR3 length is 15 residues. Unmatched junction bases numbered 7, after V lost 1 base and J lost 1 base.

Ten or more counts support this clonotype. The junction and the germline gene differ at one end; a read error may be behind it. This chain connects TRBV20-1 to TRBJ2-7; 9 bases fit TRBD2. This CDR3 has 14 amino acids. The germline CDR1 and CDR2 sequences are DFQATT and SNEGSKA (reference sequence). The CDR3: CSARDASGAYEQYF. DNA for the CDR3: TGCAGTGCAAGAGACGCTAGCGGGGCCTACGAGCAGTACTTC.

The rearrangement joins TRBV9 to TRBJ1-2, with D possibly being TRBD1 (6 bases). The V end lost 4 bases, the J end lost 0 bases, and 13 bases lay between the germline ends. From germline, CDR1 is SGDLS and CDR2 YYNGEE. The length of the CDR3 is 15 residues. The CDR3 reads CASSSYQGTNYGYTF. In DNA, the CDR3 is TGTGCCAGCAGCTCCTATCAGGGGACTAACTATGGCTACACCTTC.

This clonotype appeared a few times. The chain links TRBV4-2 to TRBJ2-2; 12 bases agree with TRBD2. The V and J ends lost 0 bases and 4 bases, in that order; junction bases with no gene match: 9. The CDR3 is 19 residues long. The V gene's germline CDR1 is LGHNA and CDR2 YNFKEQ. The CDR3: CASSQDGLAGGPSTGELFF. The CDR3 coding sequence is TGTGCCAGCAGCCAAGATGGGCTAGCGGGAGGGCCCTCCACCGGGGAGCTGTTTTTT.

This clonotype came up many times. The chain employs TRBV28 and TRBJ2-1, with 9 nucleotides matching TRBD2. The CDR3 extends over 15 amino acids. The junction had 4 bases not matched to a gene; V was cut back by 3 bases and J by 4 bases. CDR1 and CDR2 (germline): MDHEN, SYDVKM. The CDR3 DNA sequence: TGTGCCAGCAGTTTTTCTAGCGGGGAATACAATGAGCAGTTCTTC. As protein: CASSFSSGEYNEQFF.

This clonotype was counted only a few times. This chain connects TRBV27 to TRBJ1-5; D not resolved. The CDR3 contains 15 residues. Trimming took 5 bases from V and 0 from J, leaving 11 bases between them. In germline, CDR1 is MNHEY, CDR2 SMNVEV (reference sequence). Here the CDR3 reads CASSRTGFSNQPQHF. The CDR3 nucleotides are TGTGCCAGCAGTCGGACCGGTTTTAGCAATCAGCCCCAGCATTTT.

At least ten counts were recorded for this clonotype. CDR3 region: CASSSQDSGETQYF. As DNA, the CDR3 is TGTGCCAGCAGCTCCCAGGACAGTGGGGAGACCCAGTACTTC. V gene TRBV7-9 combines with J gene TRBJ2-5, with TRBD1 as a possible D gene (6 bases). Trimming removed 4 bases from V and 5 bases from J, with 14 bases in between. Germline V gene data show CDR1 as SEHNR and CDR2 as FQNEAQ (reference sequence). The CDR3 covers 14 residues. Looking up the rest from reference TRBV7-9 and TRBJ2-5 gives the full variable domain: DTGVSQNPRHKITKRGQNVTFRCDPISEHNRLYWYRQTLGQGPEFLTYFQNEAQLEKSRLLSDRFSAERPKGSFSTLEIQRTEQGDSAMYLCASSSQDSGETQYFGPGTRLLVL.

This clonotype was recorded many times. The chain links TRBV28 to TRBJ1-2, with TRBD1 as a possible D gene (5 bases). CDR3 length: 17 residues. V was trimmed by 3 bases and J by 7 bases, leaving 24 bases between them. Germline V gene sequence: CDR1 MDHEN, CDR2 SYDVKM. CDR3 coding DNA: TGTGCCAGCAGTTTGTTTCCGCCCGGGGGGACCGGAGGTGGCTACACCTTC. Amino acid sequence: CASSLFPPGGTGGGYTF.

This clonotype was recorded many times. V usage is TRBV29-1 and J usage is TRBJ2-2, with 10 bases that match TRBD2. Germline V gene sequence: CDR1 SQVTM, CDR2 ANQGSEA. This CDR3 spans 15 amino acids. With V trimmed by 4 bases and J by 7 bases, 9 bases remained unmatched. This CDR3 reads CSVGIAGGPVGELFF. CDR3 DNA sequence: TGCAGCGTTGGGATAGCGGGAGGTCCGGTCGGGGAGCTGTTTTTT.

V gene TRBV6-1 combines with J gene TRBJ2-2, with 9 positions matching TRBD2. Germline CDR1 MNHNS, CDR2 SASEGT. The CDR3 extends over 15 amino acids. Losses at the gene ends were 6 bases for V and 6 bases for J; bases not matched to a gene: 8. The CDR3 nucleotides are TGTGCCAGCAGGGATAGCGGGAGTCGTCCCGGGGAGCTGTTTTTT. Amino acid sequence: CASRDSGSRPGELFF.

This clonotype was detected a few times. V and J are TRBV7-2 and TRBJ2-2; the D gene is possibly TRBD2 (6 bases). Trimming cost V 1 base and J 2 bases, with 11 bases left between them. The germline gives CDR1 SGHTA, CDR2 FQGNSA. There are 16 residues in the CDR3. The CDR3 coding sequence is TGTGCCAGCAGCTTAGTTGGAGGGTCAAACACCGGGGAGCTGTTTTTT. Its translation is CASSLVGGSNTGELFF.

Of note for this clonotype: A far more abundant clone sits one base away, making this likely a read error. The J gene is TRBJ2-1, the V gene TRBV11-2; D is ambiguous. This CDR3 is built from 14 residues. Germline CDR1 and CDR2: SGHAT and FQNNGV. Trimming left V 1 base short and J 10 bases short, with 14 bases between. CDR3 sequence: CASSLAQYTYEQFF. The CDR3 DNA is TGTGCCAGCAGCTTAGCCCAGTACACCTACGAGCAGTTCTTC.

Many counts were recorded for this clonotype. The rearrangement links TRBV6-2 or TRBV6-3 to TRBJ2-5; the D call may be TRBD1 or TRBD2 (6 bases each). The CDR3 extends over 14 amino acids. With 6 bases removed from V and 5 bases from J, the gap between germline ends came to 16 bases. In germline, CDR1 is MNHEY, CDR2 SVGEGT. CDR3 in DNA: TGTGCCAGCAGACCCACAGGGCGGGGCGAGACCCAGTACTTC. Residues: CASRPTGRGETQYF.

With respect to this clonotype: A much bigger clone sits one base away, suggesting this may be a read error. This sequence joins TRBV5-1 and TRBJ2-1, with 7 bases matching TRBD2. Germline V gene data show CDR1 as SGHRS and CDR2 as YFSETQ. CDR3 size: 15 residues. The V gene end was trimmed by 8 bases and the J gene end by 6 bases; junction bases not matched to a gene: 14. CDR3 in DNA: TGCGCCAGTACTAAATTAGCGGGTGGGGCCAATGAGCAGTTCTTC. Protein: CASTKLAGGANEQFF.

This clonotype was observed at least ten times. The chain links TRBV6-2 or TRBV6-3 to TRBJ2-1; 13 bases are a match to TRBD2. J gave up 7 bases and V 5 bases, and 5 bases lay outside the gene matches. The CDR3 length is 15 residues. The V gene's germline CDR1 is MNHEY and CDR2 SVGEGT. The DNA of the CDR3 is TGTGCCAGCAGTGAACTAGCGGGAGGGAGTAATGAGCAGTTCTTC. Translated: CASSELAGGSNEQFF.